The 31 T cell receptor beta chains below all came from one sample that was sequenced in a study of blood T cell repertoires in COVID-19. TCRdb keeps only in-frame clones here, not all; method: immunoSEQ multiplex PCR. This table has approximately 100,000 clones, roughly 85% appearing once. The sample consisted of peripheral blood. The receptors come from a man aged 70-80 years with acute or convalescent COVID-19.

The chain combines TRBV5-1 with TRBJ2-3; TRBD2 matches at 9 bases. Trimming took 0 bases from V and 7 from J; bases not matched to a gene: 6. CDR3 length equals 15 residues. Germline CDR1 and CDR2: SGHRS and YFSETQ. The CDR3 spells CASSLGGGAINTQYF. CDR3 in DNA: TGCGCCAGCAGCTTGGGCGGGGGGGCCATAAATACGCAGTATTTT.

The chain couples TRBV7-4 to TRBJ1-6; 7 nucleotides match TRBD1. CDR3 length: 16 amino acids. Germline trimming cut 2 bases from V and 2 bases from J; bases unmatched to any gene: 3. CDR1 SGHVT and CDR2 SQSDAQ come from the germline V gene. CDR3 nucleotide sequence: TGTGCCAGCAGCTTATATACAGGGGCCTATAATTCACCCCTCCACTTT. The encoded protein is CASSLYTGAYNSPLHF.

The chain has TRBV27 and TRBJ2-7, with D perhaps TRBD2 (5 bases). V was clipped by 4 bases and J by 3 bases, with 13 bases between them. The germline V gene encodes CDR1 MNHEY and CDR2 SMNVEV (reference sequence). There are 14 residues in the CDR3. The CDR3 bases are TGTGCCAGCAGTTGGGGAGCCACTAGCTACGAGCAGTACTTC. Residues: CASSWGATSYEQYF.

This rearrangement joins TRBV12-3 or TRBV12-4 to TRBJ2-1, with 8 bases fitting TRBD2. This CDR3 has 12 amino acids. V lost 6 bases to trimming and J lost 8 bases; unmatched junction nucleotides: 3. The CDR3 loop is CASRLLADEQFF. Here the CDR3 DNA reads TGTGCCAGCAGGTTACTAGCGGATGAGCAGTTCTTC.

V is TRBV4-2 and J is TRBJ2-5, with a weak D call TRBD2 (7 bases). There are 18 residues in the CDR3. CDR1 and CDR2 (germline): LGHNA, YNFKEQ. Deletions cut 1 base from V and 5 bases from J, with 23 bases between. The CDR3 reads CASSQAPFRGGAGETQYF. CDR3 coding DNA: TGTGCCAGCAGCCAAGCCCCCTTTAGGGGGGGGGCCGGTGAGACCCAGTACTTC.

The CDR3, as DNA: TGCGCCAGCAGCTTGGGACGGGTCACAGATACGCAGTATTTT. It specifies CASSLGRVTDTQYF. The V gene is TRBV5-1, the J gene TRBJ2-3; D is unresolved. The V gene's germline CDR1 is SGHRS and CDR2 YFSETQ. The CDR3 has 14 amino acids. Trimming took 0 bases from V and 2 from J, leaving 7 bases between them.

This clone was seen at least ten times. The V and J genes are TRBV6-5 and TRBJ1-5, with D perhaps TRBD1 (6 bases). V lost 7 bases and J 6 bases, leaving 13 bases between the germline ends. The germline V gene has CDR1 MNHEY and CDR2 SVGAGI. The CDR3 runs to 13 residues. The CDR3 bases are TGTGCCAGCAAGGGGGGGGATTCTCAGCCCCAGCATTTT. Amino acid sequence: CASKGGDSQPQHF.

The chain carries TRBV7-8 and TRBJ2-5; 7 nucleotides line up with TRBD2. The J segment lost 3 bases and the V segment lost 5 bases, leaving 15 bases of the junction unmatched. The CDR3 spans 17 residues. CDR1 is SGHVS and CDR2 is FQNEAQ in the germline V gene. The CDR3 DNA follows: TGTGCCAGCAGCCCACTGGGTTGGGGACTAACTAAAGAGACCCAGTACTTC. This sequence encodes CASSPLGWGLTKETQYF. The full variable domain, completed using reference TRBV7-8 and TRBJ2-5, is GAGVSQSPRYKVAKRGQDVALRCDPISGHVSLFWYQQALGQGPEFLTYFQNEAQLDKSGLPSDRFFAERPEGSVSTLKIQRTQQEDSAVYLCASSPLGWGLTKETQYFGPGTRLLVL.

The rearrangement uses TRBV11-3 and TRBJ2-5; TRBD1 agrees at 9 bases. Germline V gives CDR1 SGHNT, CDR2 YENEEA. The CDR3 is 15 residues long. With 5 bases clipped from V and 4 bases from J, the junction kept 8 bases outside the gene matches. CDR3 in amino acids: CASSPGQGESETQYF. CDR3 DNA: TGTGCCAGCAGCCCGGGACAGGGTGAATCAGAGACCCAGTACTTC.

This clone appeared once. The chain recombines TRBV28 with TRBJ1-1, with D maybe TRBD1 (5 bases). Germline CDR1 is MDHEN and CDR2 is SYDVKM. The CDR3 has 12 amino acids. V shed 8 bases and J shed 5 bases, with 12 bases lying between them. The CDR3 sequence: CASAAGWTEAFF. CDR3 DNA: TGTGCCAGCGCTGCAGGGTGGACTGAAGCTTTCTTT.

The chain combines TRBV11-2 with TRBJ2-1; 8 bases match TRBD2. Per germline, CDR1 SGHAT and CDR2 FQNNGV. The V and J ends lost 5 bases and 10 bases, in that order; junction bases with no gene match: 16. This CDR3 has 16 amino acids. The CDR3 DNA reads as TGTGCCAGCAGCCCTTGGGCGGGGGGAACTAAAGGGGAGCAGTTCTTC. It specifies CASSPWAGGTKGEQFF.

The chain joins TRBV3-1 (or the pseudogene TRBV3-2) to TRBJ2-3; D is unclear. Between the trimmed V and J ends, which lost 4 bases and 4 bases, there was a span of 9 bases. Looked up from germline, CDR1 is LGHDT and CDR2 is YNNKEL (reference sequence). The CDR3 contains 13 residues. CDR3 DNA: TGTGCCAGCAGCCCTTTCGAGGCAGATACGCAGTATTTT. Its translation is CASSPFEADTQYF.

V gene TRBV6-5 combines with J gene TRBJ1-2, with TRBD1 identical over 8 bases. The CDR3 contains 13 residues. The germline gives CDR1 MNHEY, CDR2 SVGAGI. With 8 bases clipped from V and 3 bases from J, the junction kept 5 bases outside the gene matches. The CDR3 DNA follows: TGTGCCAGCCGCTTGACAGGGGACTATGGCTACACCTTC. Translating gives CASRLTGDYGYTF.

This clone was found once. V gene TRBV29-1 combines with J gene TRBJ2-3; a possible D gene is TRBD2 (7 bases). Trimming removed 6 bases from V and 3 bases from J, with 19 bases in between. Germline values: CDR1 SQVTM, CDR2 ANQGSEA. The CDR3 extends over 15 amino acids. The CDR3 loop is CSVGRGGGRTDTQYF. The CDR3 bases are TGCAGCGTCGGGAGAGGGGGGGGCCGTACAGATACGCAGTATTTT.

Written as DNA, the CDR3 is TGTGCCTGGAGTAGGGAGGGTAGGGAAAGCAATCAGCCCCAGCATTTT. This translates into CAWSREGRESNQPQHF. The genes are TRBV30 and TRBJ1-5; D unclear. Trimming shortened V by 2 bases and J by 1 base, and 15 bases separated the two germline ends. This CDR3 has 16 amino acids. Germline-derived CDR1 and CDR2 are GTSNPN and SVGIG (reference sequence).

This clone was counted only a few times. The chain links TRBV5-1 to TRBJ2-5; 11 positions agree with TRBD2. J was trimmed by 0 bases and V by 8 bases; bases with no gene match: 9. The germline CDR1 and CDR2 sequences are SGHRS and YFSETQ. The CDR3 spans 16 residues. The CDR3 loop is CASGGSGGAYQETQYF. In nucleotides, the CDR3 is TGCGCCAGTGGTGGTAGCGGGGGGGCGTACCAAGAGACCCAGTACTTC. The complete variable domain, with remaining parts taken from reference TRBV5-1 and TRBJ2-5, reads KAGVTQTPRYLIKTRGQQVTLSCSPISGHRSVSWYQQTPGQGLQFLFEYFSETQRNKGNFPGRFSGRQFSNSRSEMNVSTLELGDSALYLCASGGSGGAYQETQYFGPGTRLLVL.

The rearrangement uses TRBV6-6 and TRBJ1-2, with 7 bases that match TRBD1. V lost 7 bases, J lost 2 bases, and 7 bases stayed unmatched. The CDR3 runs to 14 residues. The germline gives CDR1 MNHNY, CDR2 SVGAGI (reference sequence). CDR3 DNA: TGTGCCAGCACCCCGGGACAGATAAACTATGGCTACACCTTC. Its protein product is CASTPGQINYGYTF.

The J gene is TRBJ1-2, the V gene TRBV5-1, with D uncertain. The CDR3 sequence is 14 residues long. CDR1 and CDR2 from the germline V gene are SGHRS and YFSETQ. V was clipped by 0 bases and J by 1 base, with 7 bases between them. CDR3 region: CASSLGHLNYGYTF. The CDR3 DNA is TGCGCCAGCAGCTTGGGACACCTTAACTATGGCTACACCTTC.

This chain connects TRBV7-3 to TRBJ1-1; 9 positions match TRBD1. CDR3 length: 14 amino acids. V lost 2 bases and J lost 3; bases outside the gene matches: 1. Germline CDR1 and CDR2: SGHTA and FQGTGA. The CDR3 DNA reads as TGTGCCAGCAGCTTAGGACAGGGGCACACTGAAGCTTTCTTT. This translates into CASSLGQGHTEAFF.

The chain recombines TRBV10-1 with TRBJ2-3; no reliable D call. V was pared by 4 bases and J by 0 bases, with 8 bases between. There are 14 residues in the CDR3. From germline, CDR1 is WNHNN and CDR2 SYGVQD (reference sequence). CDR3 amino acids: CASSGPTSTDTQYF. The CDR3 coding sequence is TGCGCCAGCAGTGGCCCAACTAGCACAGATACGCAGTATTTT.

The chain uses TRBV6-5 and TRBJ1-5; 7 positions agree with TRBD1. CDR1 is MNHEY, CDR2 SVGAGI, per germline. The trim removed 5 bases at V and 2 bases at J, leaving 6 bases unmatched. The CDR3 runs to 15 residues. The CDR3 loop reads CASSTRQGGNQPQHF. For the CDR3, the DNA is TGTGCCAGCAGTACCCGACAGGGTGGCAATCAGCCCCAGCATTTT.

The V call is TRBV6-5, the J call TRBJ2-7; 7 bases match TRBD1. V dropped 6 bases and J dropped 0; count of bases not matched to a gene: 8. CDR3 length: 15 residues. Germline CDR1 is MNHEY and CDR2 is SVGAGI. CDR3 coding DNA: TGTGCCAGCAGCGTAACAGGGGCTAGCTCCTACGAGCAGTACGTC. As protein: CASSVTGASSYEQYV.

The chain links TRBV29-1 to TRBJ2-7, with TRBD1 matching over 10 bases. Germline V gives CDR1 SQVTM, CDR2 ANQGSEA. V gave up 6 bases and J gave up 4 bases; unmatched junction bases: 15. The CDR3 spans 16 residues. Written as DNA, the CDR3 is TGCAGCGTCGCAGCCGGGGGGGACAGGGGACTATACGAGCAGTACTTC. This gives the protein CSVAAGGDRGLYEQYF.

Remarks on this clone: The junction and the germline gene differ at one end; a read error may be behind it. The same CDR3 can be traced to other DNA sequences in this sample. The chain is built from TRBV5-6 and TRBJ1-5; perhaps TRBD1 as D (5 bases). From germline, CDR1 is SGHDT and CDR2 YYEEEE. This CDR3 has 14 residues. The CDR3 protein is CASSLGGVSQPQHF. The CDR3, as DNA: TGCGCCAGCAGCTTGGGGGGGGTAAGTCAGCCCCAGCATTTT. Together with reference TRBV5-6 and TRBJ1-5, the CDR3 gives the full variable domain: DAGVTQSPTHLIKTRGQQVTLRCSPKSGHDTVSWYQQALGQGPQFIFQYYEEEERQRGNFPDRFSGHQFPNYSSELNVNALLLGDSALYLCASSLGGVSQPQHFGDGTRLSIL.

The CDR3 DNA reads as TGTGCCAGCAGTCCCCCCGGGACAAGATCGTCTCGGGAGCAGTACGTC. Protein product: CASSPPGTRSSREQYV. The rearrangement links TRBV6-2 or TRBV6-3 to TRBJ2-7, with D perhaps TRBD1 (6 bases). Trimming removed 5 bases from V and 7 bases from J, with 24 bases in between. Germline CDR1 MNHEY, CDR2 SVGEGT. The CDR3 length is 16 residues.

The chain uses TRBV3-1 (or the pseudogene TRBV3-2) and TRBJ2-4; the D is unclear. There are 14 residues in the CDR3. Trimming removed 0 bases at V and 0 bases at J, with 3 bases between. CDR1 is LGHDT and CDR2 is YNNKEL in the germline V gene (reference sequence). The CDR3 nucleotides are TGTGCCAGCAGCCAAGATCTAGCCAAAAACATTCAGTACTTC. Its protein product is CASSQDLAKNIQYF.

The J gene is TRBJ2-2, the V gene TRBV28; possible D gene TRBD2, 6 bases. Per germline, CDR1 MDHEN and CDR2 SYDVKM. Trimming stripped 7 bases from V and 0 bases from J, with 12 bases between. CDR3 length: 15 residues. For the CDR3, the DNA is TGTGCCAGCACCCCGACTAGTTCGAACACCGGGGAGCTGTTTTTT. Translated: CASTPTSSNTGELFF.

The chain couples TRBV11-2 to TRBJ1-1; weak D call: TRBD1 (5 bases). CDR3 size: 16 residues. Germline CDR1 reads SGHAT; CDR2 reads FQNNGV. Trimming took off 0 bases at V and 0 bases at J, with 11 bases between the two ends. CDR3 DNA: TGTGCCAGCAGCTTAGAATGGGGCCAAATGAACACTGAAGCTTTCTTT. It encodes CASSLEWGQMNTEAFF. Combining the CDR3 with reference TRBV11-2 and TRBJ1-1 gives the whole variable domain EAGVAQSPRYKIIEKRQSVAFWCNPISGHATLYWYQQILGQGPKLLIQFQNNGVVDDSQLPKDRFSAERLKGVDSTLKIQPAKLEDSAVYLCASSLEWGQMNTEAFFGQGTRLTVV.

The chain combines TRBV5-6 with TRBJ1-3; 11 bases line up with TRBD1. With 1 base clipped from V and 1 base from J, the junction kept 7 bases outside the gene matches. The CDR3 loop spans 18 amino acids. Germline V lookup: CDR1 SGHDT, CDR2 YYEEEE. The CDR3 is CASSLSRTGGQSGNTIYF. Here the CDR3 DNA reads TGTGCCAGCAGCTTGTCGCGGACAGGGGGCCAGTCTGGAAACACCATATATTTT.

This chain connects TRBV5-1 to TRBJ2-3, with D possibly TRBD2 on 6 matching bases. The ends were cut back, 3 bases at V and 4 bases at J, with 12 bases in the middle. The CDR3 runs to 14 residues. Germline-derived CDR1 and CDR2 are SGHRS and YFSETQ. The CDR3 protein is CASSSGLRSDTQYF. CDR3 DNA sequence: TGCGCCAGCAGCTCGGGACTCAGATCAGATACGCAGTATTTT.

The chain combines TRBV5-6 with TRBJ2-7, with D uncertain. The length of the CDR3 is 13 residues. Germline V lookup: CDR1 SGHDT, CDR2 YYEEEE. V was pared by 0 bases and J by 1 base, with 5 bases between. For the CDR3, the DNA is TGTGCCAGCAGCTTGGTGGCTTCCTACGAGCAGTACTTC. Protein product: CASSLVASYEQYF.